The clone carrying this T cell receptor (beta chain) was seen many times. Its antigen remains unidentified. V was clipped by 0 bases and J by 2 bases, with 12 bases between them. This CDR3 is 16 amino acids long. Germline V CDR1 and CDR2: LGHDT, YNNKEL (reference sequence). The sample comes from a study of identical twins. Overall study findings and caveats: The abundant beta clonotypes from cord blood had fewer insertions, and memory repertoires had none of this.

TCRdb re-derived calls from the 5' RACE reads in MiXCR, one entry per CDR3 protein. Of hundreds of thousands of distinct CDR3 sequences detected, roughly 9% appear once; the ten largest clones hold around 7.1%. These data were also filed under a second study, of yellow fever vaccine responses in identical twins.

J is TRBJ2-3 and V is TRBV3-1; unclear D gene. Sequencing input: CD8+ T cells sorted from blood. This TCR was sampled from a woman aged 18-29 years in good health. The CDR3 DNA follows: TGTGCCAGCAGCCAAGACAGACGATTTAACACAGATACGCAGTATTTT. Its protein is CASSQDRRFNTDTQYF.